This TCR beta chain was recorded in a study of siplizumab effects on memory and regulatory T cells. General study results and limits: Mean Treg-derived proportions of mappable alloreactive CD4+ clones were roughly 69% for siplizumab and 26.9% for controls. Solely a minor proportion of alloreactive clones could be assigned to unstimulated subsets. For siplizumab cultures, the suppressive function of their proliferating Tregs was not confirmed.

TCR templates, around 9.3 x 10^4 per sample, were assayed. Repertoires were generated with immunoSEQ multiplex PCR, while TCRdb's copy carries only in-frame clones and drops some. The repertoire has under 130,000 clones, about 92% of them found once; the top ten carry 0.25% to 0.35%. To note about this clone: The antigen remains unidentified.

Germline values: CDR1 LNHDA, CDR2 SQIVND (reference sequence). This CDR3 region has 14 residues. V gave up 9 bases and J gave up 7 bases, with 18 bases separating them. This clonotype originated in a human donor in good health. The sequenced sample consisted of CD4+ T cells sorted from blood. J is TRBJ1-4 and V is TRBV19; no firm D call. The CDR3 region has the DNA TGTGCCAGCGGAGGTCGGACCTCTCCTGAAAAACTGTTTTTT. The encoded protein is CASGGRTSPEKLFF.